Shown below are 6 T cell receptor beta chains from a single sample sequenced in a study of T cells expressing NK-cell markers. TCRdb reprocessed the 5' RACE reads; each CDR3 protein has one entry and no DNA is given. The repertoire table contains about 30,000 distinct CDR3 sequences. Sequencing input: blood T cells: a sorted CD56 or NKG2C T cell subset, CD4+ or CD8+ T cells, or bulk PBMC T cells (not recorded which). These receptors were obtained from a woman between 18 and 75 years old in good health.

The chain is built from TRBV7-9 and TRBJ1-4; absent DNA, TCRdb's TRBD1 call cannot be checked. The CDR3 loop spans 16 amino acids. The germline V gene has CDR1 SEHNR and CDR2 FQNEAQ (reference sequence). CDR3 loop: CASSFVPGATNEKLFF.

The chain is built from TRBV15 and TRBJ2-1; TCRdb reports TRBD2, a call that lacks DNA to check it against. The CDR3 length is 13 residues. CDR1 is LNHNV, CDR2 YYDKDF, per germline (reference sequence). CDR3 sequence reads: CATSRHTSGRQFF.

The chain links TRBV12-3 or TRBV12-4 to TRBJ2-2; TCRdb names TRBD1, which stays unverified in the absence of DNA. The CDR3 is 17 residues long. The CDR3 reads CASSLSGGTGDTGELFF.

This chain links TRBV6-2 or TRBV6-3 with TRBJ2-1; the TCRdb D gene call, TRBD2, has no DNA to confirm it. Germline-derived CDR1 and CDR2 are MNHEY and SVGEGT. The CDR3 extends over 15 amino acids. This CDR3 reads CASRGTSGFYNEQFF.

The rearrangement links TRBV5-1 to TRBJ1-2. CDR1 is SGHRS, CDR2 YFSETQ, per germline. The CDR3 totals 12 residues. The CDR3 reads CASSFKGGGYTF.

V usage is TRBV2 and J usage is TRBJ2-2; lacking DNA, the TRBD2 call made by TCRdb goes unchecked. CDR3 length: 17 residues. Germline assignment: CDR1 SNHLY and CDR2 FYNNEI. This CDR3 is CASSEDMSGRATGELFF.